This entry lists 17 T cell receptor beta chains sequenced from one sample in a study of identical twins. One entry per CDR3 protein results from TCRdb running MiXCR on the 5' RACE reads. This sample has about 570,000 distinct CDR3 sequences, with roughly 9.5% found just once. These data were also filed under a second study, of yellow fever vaccine responses in identical twins.

Sequencing input: PBMCs. Receptor source: a woman younger than 35 in good health.

This clonotype came up many times. At one end the junction does not follow the germline gene, possibly because of a read error. The V and J genes are TRBV4-3 and TRBJ2-1, with 7 bases lining up with TRBD1. This CDR3 is 13 amino acids long. Germline V gene data show CDR1 as LGHNA and CDR2 as YSLEER. CDR3 bases: TGTGCCAGCAGCCGGGACAGATACAATGAGCAGTTCTTC. It is translated as CASSRDRYNEQFF.

The chain couples TRBV2 to TRBJ2-1; D possibly matches TRBD1 or TRBD2 (5 bases each). Germline V gene lookup returns CDR1 SNHLY and CDR2 FYNNEI. The CDR3 totals 14 residues. The germline V and J ends were trimmed by 2 bases and 4 bases, with 9 bases remaining between them. This CDR3 reads CASSEQGRYNEQFF. Written as DNA, the CDR3 is TGTGCCAGCAGTGAACAGGGACGTTACAATGAGCAGTTCTTC.

This clonotype was recorded at least ten times. J is TRBJ2-4 and V is TRBV2, with a tentative D call TRBD2 (6 bases). This CDR3 has 17 amino acids. V was cut by 5 bases and J by 5 bases, with 22 bases left in between. From germline, CDR1 is SNHLY and CDR2 FYNNEI. The CDR3 is CASSSFLAPTDENIQYF. CDR3 coding DNA: TGTGCCAGCAGTTCTTTCCTAGCGCCTACCGATGAAAACATTCAGTACTTC.

This chain uses TRBV7-9 with TRBJ2-3; D remains ambiguous. The CDR3 has 15 amino acids. Germline loops: CDR1 SEHNR, CDR2 FQNEAQ (reference sequence). The ends were cut back, 8 bases at V and 1 base at J, with 16 bases in the middle. CDR3 amino acids: CASRAWQAGTDTQYF. CDR3 bases: TGTGCCAGCCGAGCGTGGCAGGCAGGCACAGATACGCAGTATTTT.

V and J are TRBV9 and TRBJ2-3, with TRBD1 identical over 8 bases. V gave up 4 bases and J gave up 1 base; unmatched junction bases: 5. Germline V gene sequence: CDR1 SGDLS, CDR2 YYNGEE. The CDR3 extends over 15 amino acids. As DNA, the CDR3 is TGTGCCAGCAGCAGACAGGGGTTGGGCACAGATACGCAGTATTTT. Translating gives CASSRQGLGTDTQYF.

The chain has TRBV6-5 and TRBJ2-7, with 9 bases aligning to TRBD1. Germline lookup yields CDR1 MNHEY and CDR2 SVGAGI. The CDR3 loop spans 14 amino acids. Unmatched junction bases numbered 3, after V lost 2 bases and J lost 4 bases. CDR3 DNA: TGTGCCAGCAGTTACGGGACAGGGAAATACGAGCAGTACTTC. Translation gives CASSYGTGKYEQYF.

This clonotype was seen many times. The chain uses TRBV4-1 and TRBJ2-3; D not certain. V was shortened by 6 bases and J by 6 bases, with 10 bases between the two germline ends. This CDR3 region has 12 residues. Germline V gene data show CDR1 as MGHRA and CDR2 as YSYEKL. The CDR3 reads CASSGPRDTQYF. CDR3 coding DNA: TGCGCCAGCAGTGGACCCCGGGATACGCAGTATTTT.

This clonotype was counted ten times or more. This chain connects TRBV6-1 to TRBJ2-1; the match to TRBD2 covers 8 bases. The CDR3 length is 14 residues. J was trimmed by 7 bases and V by 6 bases; bases with no gene match: 8. CDR1 is MNHNS and CDR2 is SASEGT in the germline V gene. In nucleotides, the CDR3 is TGTGCCAGCAGAATCGGGGGGGGGACGAATGAGCAGTTCTTC. It encodes CASRIGGGTNEQFF.

The V call is TRBV20-1, the J call TRBJ2-7; 9 nucleotides agree with TRBD2. The trim removed 3 bases at V and 6 bases at J, leaving 6 bases unmatched. Germline V gives CDR1 DFQATT, CDR2 SNEGSKA (reference sequence). The CDR3 totals 13 residues. CDR3 sequence reads: CSASSGGPIEQYF. The CDR3 nucleotides read TGCAGTGCTAGTAGCGGGGGACCCATCGAGCAGTACTTC.

This clonotype was detected many times. V and J are TRBV20-1 and TRBJ2-2, with 8 bases fitting TRBD1. The CDR3 sequence is 15 residues long. Germline CDR1 reads DFQATT; CDR2 reads SNEGSKA (reference sequence). The CDR3 coding sequence is TGCGGATTTAGCTCGGGACAGGCGAACACCGGGGAGCTGTTTTTT. Its protein product is CGFSSGQANTGELFF.

The chain has TRBV11-2 and TRBJ1-2; D uncertain. The CDR3 consists of 14 residues. Trimming removed 1 base at V and 6 bases at J, with 12 bases between. Germline lookup yields CDR1 SGHAT and CDR2 FQNNGV. CDR3 amino acids: CASSLVSGLDGYTF. CDR3 DNA: TGTGCCAGCAGCTTAGTTTCCGGGCTGGATGGCTACACCTTC.

This sequence joins TRBV27 and TRBJ2-7; maybe TRBD2 (5 bases). Trimming stripped 6 bases from V and 3 bases from J, with 15 bases between. Germline V CDR1 and CDR2: MNHEY, SMNVEV (reference sequence). This CDR3 spans 14 amino acids. The CDR3 here is CASRARGVGYEQYF. The CDR3 DNA is TGTGCCAGCAGAGCCCGGGGTGTGGGCTACGAGCAGTACTTC.

Concerning this clonotype itself: This may arise from a read error, as a much more abundant clone is one base away. The genes are TRBV29-1 and TRBJ2-3; 13 positions agree with TRBD2. Germline V lookup: CDR1 SQVTM, CDR2 ANQGSEA. The CDR3 is 16 residues long. CDR3 in amino acids: CSVSQLAGGPVDTKYF. CDR3 DNA: TGCAGCGTGTCCCAACTAGCGGGAGGGCCGGTGGATACGAAGTATTTT.

This clonotype was seen a handful of times. The chain links TRBV29-1 to TRBJ2-2; 12 bases are a match to TRBD2. This CDR3 has 16 amino acids. Per germline, CDR1 SQVTM and CDR2 ANQGSEA. Germline trimming cut 4 bases from V and 4 bases from J; bases unmatched to any gene: 7. CDR3 DNA sequence: TGCAGCGTTGCTAGCGGGAGGGCCACGGGCACCGGGGAGCTGTTTTTT. This encodes CSVASGRATGTGELFF.

In its sample, this clonotype was seen many times. V gene TRBV6-1 combines with J gene TRBJ2-7; TRBD1 matches at 9 bases. After removal of 5 bases from V and 3 bases from J, the junction contained 8 bases not matched to a gene. Germline-derived CDR1 and CDR2 are MNHNS and SASEGT. The CDR3 spans 15 residues. CDR3 nucleotides: TGTGCCAGCAGTCGGGGGACAGGGATTGACTACGAGCAGTACTTC. Translation gives CASSRGTGIDYEQYF.

This clonotype was detected only a few times. The V call is TRBV7-2, the J call TRBJ2-1; 11 positions agree with TRBD2. The V segment lost 0 bases and the J segment 8 bases; nucleotides outside the gene matches: 9. CDR1 is SGHTA, CDR2 FQGNSA, per germline. The CDR3 is 17 amino acids. In nucleotides, the CDR3 is TGTGCCAGCAGCTTAGCGGGTGTAGCGGGAGGGCCGGATGAGCAGTTCTTC. Translated: CASSLAGVAGGPDEQFF.

The CDR3 DNA reads TGTGCCAGCAGACGGACAGGGGGCTCTGGGGCCAACGTCCTGACTTTC. It is translated as CASRRTGGSGANVLTF. The gene calls are TRBV28 and TRBJ2-6; 10 nucleotides line up with TRBD1. The CDR3 consists of 16 residues. CDR1 MDHEN and CDR2 SYDVKM come from the germline V gene. Trimming removed 6 bases from V and 0 bases from J; junction bases left unmatched: 2.